This T cell receptor beta chain was sequenced during a study of metastatic and nonmetastatic thyroid tumors (dated by TCRdb to 2018 to 2021). Broadly, across the study: Repertoires from peripheral blood and from tumor or nodule tissue samples of malignant and benign thyroid patients were compared.

None of the patients had been given any treatment before thyroid surgery. The study retrospectively analysed patient clinical samples collected from the early 2010s to the late 2010s using T-cell receptor beta sequencing. This clone was seen ten or more times. Its binding antigen is unknown. One base away there is no much larger clone; base qualities are not given. This sample includes further DNA sequences coding for the same CDR3. There are 16 amino acids in the CDR3, from cysteine to phenylalanine inclusive. The sequence is cut down to CDR3 DNA, 48 bases in frame from base 1. According to the germline V gene, CDR1 reads SGHAT and CDR2 reads FQNNGV. The trim is 5 bases for V and 0 bases for J, with a gap of 16 bases between the germline ends. Library creation used PCR. TCRdb shows the sequencer as Illumina HiSeq 4000. High-throughput sequencing was used to profile the CDR3 region of the TCR beta-chain in every patient. In the source study's methods: A classifier to discriminate distant-metastatic papillary thyroid cancer patients was built from CDR3 differences across clinicopathological groups. To measure repertoire diversity the researchers used the Shannon index, while the Morisita-Horn index served to gauge how similar the tumor and blood repertoires were. The public reads were run again by TCRdb, first through fastp at Q25 and then through MiXCR, and only productive beta chains were kept. None of the V and J calls come from the authors' own analysis; TCRdb made them. The sample yields more than 10,000 clones; around a quarter were counted once. In total, the top ten clones hold over 15% of the sample.

The study at large found these results: In both blood and tumor samples, TCR beta diversity was reported to be significantly higher in malignant tumors than in benign nodules.

The V gene is TRBV11-2 and the J gene is TRBJ1-1, and perhaps TRBD1 as D gene, on 6 matching bases. Sequencing used tumor tissue. The receptor's source is a female donor with papillary thyroid cancer or a benign thyroid nodule (not recorded which). Some clones in this sample may be carry-over from other donors' samples. The CDR3 is CASSLVQGSVNTEAFF. The nucleotides are TGTGCCAGCAGCCTAGTCCAGGGGTCGGTGAACACTGAAGCTTTCTTT.